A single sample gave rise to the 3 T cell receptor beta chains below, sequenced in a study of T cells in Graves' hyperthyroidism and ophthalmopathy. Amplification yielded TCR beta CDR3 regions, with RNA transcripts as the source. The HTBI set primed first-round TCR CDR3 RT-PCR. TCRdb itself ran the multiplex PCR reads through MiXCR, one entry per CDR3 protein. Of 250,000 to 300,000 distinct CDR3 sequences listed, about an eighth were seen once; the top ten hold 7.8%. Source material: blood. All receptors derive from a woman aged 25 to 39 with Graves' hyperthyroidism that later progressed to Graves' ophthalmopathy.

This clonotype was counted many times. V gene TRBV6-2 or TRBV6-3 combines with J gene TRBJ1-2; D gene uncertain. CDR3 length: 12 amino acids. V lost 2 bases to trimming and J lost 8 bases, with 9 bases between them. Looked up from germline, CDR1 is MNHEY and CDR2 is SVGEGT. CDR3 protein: CASSYDGRGYTF. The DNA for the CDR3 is TGTGCCAGCAGTTACGATGGGCGCGGCTACACCTTC.

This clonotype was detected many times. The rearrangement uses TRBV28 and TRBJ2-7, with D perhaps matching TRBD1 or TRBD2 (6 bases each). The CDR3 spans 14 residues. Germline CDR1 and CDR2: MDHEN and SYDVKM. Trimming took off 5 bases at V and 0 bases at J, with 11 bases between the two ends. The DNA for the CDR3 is TGTGCCAGCAGTCGGCGGGACATCTCCTACGAGCAGTACTTC. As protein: CASSRRDISYEQYF.

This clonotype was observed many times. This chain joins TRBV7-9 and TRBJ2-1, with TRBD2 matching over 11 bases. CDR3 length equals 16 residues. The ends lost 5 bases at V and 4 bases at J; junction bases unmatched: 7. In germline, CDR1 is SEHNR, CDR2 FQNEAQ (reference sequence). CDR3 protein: CASSILTSGEYNEQFF. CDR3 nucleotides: TGTGCCAGCAGCATCCTGACTAGCGGGGAGTACAATGAGCAGTTCTTC.